This entry describes one T cell receptor (beta chain). What it binds is unknown. This specimen comes from a study of T cell repertoires in cytomegalovirus infection. Study-level background: CMV epitopes, recently identified HLA-C-restricted and well-studied HLA-B-restricted, were used. A matching HLA type, together with CMV infection, was signaled by public TCR beta signatures.

One entry per CDR3 protein, called by TCRdb with MiXCR from the reads. Of 700,000 to 850,000 distinct CDR3 sequences listed, approximately 29% are singletons. The CDR3 is 19 residues long. CDR1 is SGHRS, CDR2 YFSETQ, per germline. The V gene lost 2 bases and the J gene lost 4 bases, with 24 bases spanning the gap. The starting material was cultured CD8+ T cells from PBMCs, obtained from culture after CMV antigen stimulation. This TCR came from a human donor in good health (CMV status not recorded). Some clones in this sample may be carry-over from other donors' samples. This chain links TRBV5-1 with TRBJ2-2, with a tentative D call TRBD2 (6 bases). CDR3 residues: CASSFTPSSYGGTTGELFF. The CDR3 DNA is TGCGCCAGCAGCTTCACCCCCTCCTCTTATGGGGGGACCACCGGGGAGCTGTTTTTT. Drawing the rest from reference TRBV5-1 and TRBJ2-2, the complete variable domain is KAGVTQTPRYLIKTRGQQVTLSCSPISGHRSVSWYQQTPGQGLQFLFEYFSETQRNKGNFPGRFSGRQFSNSRSEMNVSTLELGDSALYLCASSFTPSSYGGTTGELFFGEGSRLTVL.